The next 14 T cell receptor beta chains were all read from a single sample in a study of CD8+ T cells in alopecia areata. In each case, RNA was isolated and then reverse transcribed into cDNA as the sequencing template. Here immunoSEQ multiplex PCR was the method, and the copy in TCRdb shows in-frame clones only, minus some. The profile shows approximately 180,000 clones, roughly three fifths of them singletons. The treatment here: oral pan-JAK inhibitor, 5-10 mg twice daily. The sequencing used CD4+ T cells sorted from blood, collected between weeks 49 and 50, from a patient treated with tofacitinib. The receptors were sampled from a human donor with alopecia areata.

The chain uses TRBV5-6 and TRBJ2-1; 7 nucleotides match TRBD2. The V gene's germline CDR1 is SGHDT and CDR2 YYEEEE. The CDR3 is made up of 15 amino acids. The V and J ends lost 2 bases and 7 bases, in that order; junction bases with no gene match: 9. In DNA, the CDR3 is TGTGCCAGCAGCTTTATTCGACTAGCCCTGAATGAGCAGTTCTTC. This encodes CASSFIRLALNEQFF.

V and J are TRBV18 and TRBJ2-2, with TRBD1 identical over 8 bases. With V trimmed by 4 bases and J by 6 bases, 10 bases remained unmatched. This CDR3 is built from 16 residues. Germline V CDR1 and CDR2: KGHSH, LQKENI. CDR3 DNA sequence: TGTGCCAGCTCACTCAAAGGATGGACAGGGCCCGGGGAGCTGTTTTTT. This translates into CASSLKGWTGPGELFF.

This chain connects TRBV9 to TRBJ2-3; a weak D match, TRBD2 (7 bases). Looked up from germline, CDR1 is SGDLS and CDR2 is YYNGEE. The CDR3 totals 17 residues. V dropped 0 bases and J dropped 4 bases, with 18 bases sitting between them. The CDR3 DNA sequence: TGTGCCAGCAGCGTAGACACCAGGGGAGGGTTCGCAGATACGCAGTATTTT. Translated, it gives CASSVDTRGGFADTQYF.

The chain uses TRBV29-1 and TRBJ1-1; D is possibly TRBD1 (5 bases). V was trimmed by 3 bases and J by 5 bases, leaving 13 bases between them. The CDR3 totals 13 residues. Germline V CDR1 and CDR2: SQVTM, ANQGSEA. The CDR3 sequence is CSVDPAGRTEAFF. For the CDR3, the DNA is TGCAGCGTTGATCCGGCAGGGAGGACTGAAGCTTTCTTT. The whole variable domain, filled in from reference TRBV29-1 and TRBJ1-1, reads SAVISQKPSRDICQRGTSLTIQCQVDSQVTMMFWYRQQPGQSLTLIATANQGSEATYESGFVIDKFPISRPNLTFSTLTVSNMSPEDSSIYLCSVDPAGRTEAFFGQGTRLTVV.

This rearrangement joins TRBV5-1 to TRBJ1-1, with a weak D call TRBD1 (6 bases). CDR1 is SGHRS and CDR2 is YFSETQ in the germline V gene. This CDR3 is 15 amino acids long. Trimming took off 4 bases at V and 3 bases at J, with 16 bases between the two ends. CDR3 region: CASSGEQGRYTEAFF. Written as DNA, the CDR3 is TGCGCCAGCAGCGGTGAACAGGGAAGATACACTGAAGCTTTCTTT. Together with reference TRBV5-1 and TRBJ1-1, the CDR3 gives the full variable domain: KAGVTQTPRYLIKTRGQQVTLSCSPISGHRSVSWYQQTPGQGLQFLFEYFSETQRNKGNFPGRFSGRQFSNSRSEMNVSTLELGDSALYLCASSGEQGRYTEAFFGQGTRLTVV.

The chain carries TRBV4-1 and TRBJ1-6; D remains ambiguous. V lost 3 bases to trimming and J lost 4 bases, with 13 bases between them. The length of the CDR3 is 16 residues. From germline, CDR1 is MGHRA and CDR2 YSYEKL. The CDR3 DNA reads TGCGCCAGCAGCCATGGGGATAACGCTTATAATTCACCCCTCCACTTT. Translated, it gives CASSHGDNAYNSPLHF.

The CDR3 DNA sequence: TGTGCCAGCAGCACGGCCCCCGGACGGCTCACAGATACGCAGTATTTT. Its translation: CASSTAPGRLTDTQYF. This sequence joins TRBV5-4 and TRBJ2-3; D remains ambiguous. The CDR3 consists of 16 residues. From germline, CDR1 is SGHNT and CDR2 YYREEE (reference sequence). V dropped 4 bases and J dropped 2 bases, with 17 bases sitting between them.

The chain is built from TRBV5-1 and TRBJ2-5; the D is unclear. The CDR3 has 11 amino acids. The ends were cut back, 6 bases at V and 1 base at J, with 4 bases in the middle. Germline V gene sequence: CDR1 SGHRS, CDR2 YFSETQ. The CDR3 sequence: CASTFQETQYF. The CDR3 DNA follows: TGCGCCAGCACTTTCCAAGAGACCCAGTACTTC.

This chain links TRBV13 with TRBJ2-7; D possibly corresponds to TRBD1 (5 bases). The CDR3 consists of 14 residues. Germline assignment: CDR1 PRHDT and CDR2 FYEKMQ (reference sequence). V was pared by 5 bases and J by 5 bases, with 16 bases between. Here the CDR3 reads CASSTGRSLNEQYF. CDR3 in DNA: TGTGCCAGCAGCACAGGACGGAGCCTGAACGAGCAGTACTTC.

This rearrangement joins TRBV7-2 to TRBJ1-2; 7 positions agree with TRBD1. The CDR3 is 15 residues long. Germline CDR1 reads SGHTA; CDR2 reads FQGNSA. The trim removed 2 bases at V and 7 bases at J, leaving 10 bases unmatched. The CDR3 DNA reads TGTGCCAGCAGCTTAAAGGTTGCAGGGGGAGGTGGCTACACCTTC. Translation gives CASSLKVAGGGGYTF. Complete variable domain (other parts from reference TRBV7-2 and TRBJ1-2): GAGVSQSPSNKVTEKGKDVELRCDPISGHTALYWYRQSLGQGLEFLIYFQGNSAPDKSGLPSDRFSAERTGGSVSTLTIQRTQQEDSAVYLCASSLKVAGGGGYTFGSGTRLTVV.

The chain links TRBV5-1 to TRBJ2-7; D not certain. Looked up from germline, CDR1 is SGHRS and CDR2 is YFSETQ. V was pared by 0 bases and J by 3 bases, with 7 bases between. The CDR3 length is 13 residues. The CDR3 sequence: CASSLGLFYEQYF. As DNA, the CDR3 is TGCGCCAGCAGCTTGGGGTTATTCTACGAGCAGTACTTC. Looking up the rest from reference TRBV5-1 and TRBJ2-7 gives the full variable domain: KAGVTQTPRYLIKTRGQQVTLSCSPISGHRSVSWYQQTPGQGLQFLFEYFSETQRNKGNFPGRFSGRQFSNSRSEMNVSTLELGDSALYLCASSLGLFYEQYFGPGTRLTVT.

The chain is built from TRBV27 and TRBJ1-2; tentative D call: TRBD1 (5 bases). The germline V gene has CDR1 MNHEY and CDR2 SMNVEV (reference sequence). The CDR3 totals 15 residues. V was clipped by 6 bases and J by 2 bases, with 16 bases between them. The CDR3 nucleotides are TGTGCCAGCAGCGGCTGGGGGAGATCCAACTATGGCTACACCTTC. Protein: CASSGWGRSNYGYTF.

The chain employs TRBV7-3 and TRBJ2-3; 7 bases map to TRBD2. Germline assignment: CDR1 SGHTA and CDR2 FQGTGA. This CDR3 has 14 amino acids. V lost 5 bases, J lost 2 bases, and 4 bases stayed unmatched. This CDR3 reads CASSPGLVTDTQYF. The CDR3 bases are TGTGCCAGCAGCCCAGGACTAGTCACAGATACGCAGTATTTT.

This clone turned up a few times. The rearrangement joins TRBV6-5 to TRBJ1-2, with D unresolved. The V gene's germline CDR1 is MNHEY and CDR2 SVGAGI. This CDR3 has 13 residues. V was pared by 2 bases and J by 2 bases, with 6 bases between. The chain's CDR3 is CASSYRRNYGYTF. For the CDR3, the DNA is TGTGCCAGCAGTTACAGACGGAACTATGGCTACACCTTC.